The present T cell receptor (beta chain) was sequenced within a study of OX40 agonist ivuxolimab in advanced cancers. Libraries were prepared by immunoSEQ multiplex PCR; TCRdb keeps only in-frame clonotypes and omits some of them. In the table there are about 26,000 clones, about 74% of which are singletons. The clonotype originates from an adult with an advanced solid tumor such as melanoma, head and neck, liver or kidney cancer. The starting material was CD4+ or CD8+ T cells sorted from blood, obtained in a trial of the OX40 agonist ivuxolimab.

The CDR3: CASVNWGDTEAFF. CDR3 nucleotides: TGTGCCAGCGTGAATTGGGGGGACACTGAAGCTTTCTTT. The genes are TRBV6-5 and TRBJ1-1; TRBD1 might be the D (5 bases). The ends were cut back, 8 bases at V and 3 bases at J, with 13 bases in the middle. The CDR3 consists of 13 residues. Germline CDR1 is MNHEY and CDR2 is SVGAGI.